A selection of T cell receptor beta chains follows, all from one sample in a study of cytomegalovirus exposure and HLA in healthy donors. This table comes from immunoSEQ multiplex PCR, and its TCRdb copy is limited to in-frame clones, with some not included. The sample has over 150,000 clones, 77% seen once. The source material was PBMCs. Source of these receptors: a male donor in good health and CMV-seropositive. Each CDR3 is given with its conserved first and last residue. D genes are given only for firm matches. The size of a clone is reported for some rows only, either as once, few or many, or as a class for expanded clones.

V gene	J gene	D gene	clone size	CDR3 protein	CDR3 DNA
TRBV7-6	TRBJ2-7	TRBD2	NA	CASSFGLAGYEQYF	TGTGCCAGCAGCTTTGGACTAGCGGGGTACGAGCAGTACTTC
TRBV5-1	TRBJ2-3	TRBD2	NA	CASSPTSSGGPTDTQYF	TGCGCCAGCAGCCCCACCTCTAGCGGGGGGCCCACAGATACGCAGTATTTT
TRBV4-1	TRBJ2-3	TRBD2	once	CASSQDELAGGITDTQYF	TGCGCCAGCAGCCAAGATGAACTAGCGGGGGGGATCACAGATACGCAGTATTTT
TRBV6-1	TRBJ2-3	TRBD2	NA	CASSLSGGPHTQYF	TGTGCCAGCAGTCTTAGCGGGGGGCCACATACGCAGTATTTT
TRBV4-1	TRBJ2-2	TRBD2	once	CASSLAGRGGGTGELFF	TGCGCCAGCAGCCTCGCAGGCCGGGGGGGCGGAACCGGGGAGCTGTTTTTT
TRBV5-4	TRBJ2-7	TRBD1	NA	CASSLRTGEHEQYF	TGTGCCAGCAGCTTACGGACAGGGGAGCACGAGCAGTACTTC
TRBV30	TRBJ1-3	TRBD1	NA	CAWSKREGASSGNTIYF	TGTGCCTGGAGTAAGCGGGAGGGGGCTAGCTCTGGAAACACCATATATTTT
TRBV19	TRBJ2-5	TRBD1	NA	CASSIQGAETQYF	TGTGCCAGTAGTATCCAGGGGGCGGAGACCCAGTACTTC
TRBV13	TRBJ1-2	TRBD1	NA	CASSSQGADGYTF	TGTGCCAGCAGCTCACAGGGGGCTGATGGCTACACCTTC
TRBV2	TRBJ1-1	NA	NA	CASSGTENEAFF	TGTGCCAGCAGTGGGACAGAAAACGAAGCTTTCTTT
TRBV18	TRBJ2-2	TRBD2	NA	CASSPESSGMYTGELFF	TGTGCCAGCTCACCGGAATCGAGCGGGATGTACACCGGGGAGCTGTTTTTT
TRBV30	TRBJ2-1	TRBD2	NA	CAWSGTSVSYNEQFF	TGTGCCTGGAGTGGGACTAGCGTCTCCTACAATGAGCAGTTCTTC
TRBV7-8	TRBJ2-7	NA	NA	CASSPPRDSNYEQYF	TGTGCCAGCAGCCCCCCACGGGACTCCAACTACGAGCAGTACTTC
TRBV10-1	TRBJ2-7	TRBD1	NA	CASSDRTGYGYEQYF	TGCGCCAGCAGTGACAGGACAGGGTATGGCTACGAGCAGTACTTC
TRBV5-6	TRBJ1-4	NA	few	CASSLVGGGYNEKLFF	TGTGCCAGCAGCTTGGTAGGAGGCGGATATAATGAAAAACTGTTTTTT
TRBV18	TRBJ1-2	NA	NA	CASSPDSNYGYTF	TGTGCCAGCTCACCTGACAGTAACTATGGCTACACCTTC
TRBV7-2	TRBJ2-1	NA	NA	CASSLGGQSYNEQFF	TGTGCCAGCAGCTTAGGGGGCCAATCCTACAATGAGCAGTTCTTC
TRBV5-6	TRBJ1-2	NA	NA	CASSLEGNARGSYGYTF	TGTGCCAGCAGCTTGGAAGGAAATGCCAGGGGAAGCTATGGCTACACCTTC
TRBV10-2	TRBJ1-1	TRBD1	NA	CASSRDREAFF	TGCGCCAGTTCCCGGGACAGGGAAGCTTTCTTT
TRBV30	TRBJ2-7	NA	NA	CAAGQTYEQYF	TGTGCCGCGGGGCAGACCTACGAGCAGTACTTC